This T cell receptor beta chain was sequenced during a study of shared clonotypes between healthy human individuals. Sequenced by immunoSEQ multiplex PCR; TCRdb stores in-frame clones only, minus some. The sample carries 800,000 to 1,200,000 clones, 70% to 80% recorded once. From germline, CDR1 is LGHNA and CDR2 YNFKEQ. The CDR3 is 12 amino acids. Trimming stripped 0 bases from V and 5 bases from J, with 4 bases between. The sequence derives from a man aged 18-30 years in good health. Some clones in this sample may be carry-over from other donors' samples. Sequencing was performed on memory CD4+ T cells from PBMCs. Documented subset: CD45RA-negative fraction. The chain carries TRBV4-2 and TRBJ1-2; D gene ambiguous. CDR3 coding DNA: TGTGCCAGCAGCCAAGATGTATATGGCTACACCTTC. Its protein is CASSQDVYGYTF.